These 20 T cell receptor beta chains were all obtained from the same sample, sequenced in a study of blood T cell repertoires in COVID-19. Assay used: immunoSEQ multiplex PCR; TCRdb lists only in-frame clones, some missing. The data hold around 84,000 clones, with more than 75% observed a single time. Sequencing was performed on peripheral blood. These receptors all come from a man at least 80 years old with active or convalescent COVID-19.

The chain couples TRBV21-1 to TRBJ2-1; the listed D gene, TRBD2, was not tested against the DNA. TRBV21-1 is an annotated pseudogene. This CDR3 spans 16 amino acids. DNA of the CDR3: TGTGCCAGCAGCAAAGTTGAGGGGACTAGTTTCTATGAGCAGTTCTTC. Translation: CASSKVEGTSFYEQFF.

This sequence joins TRBV27 and TRBJ1-2, with a possible D match to TRBD1 (5 bases). Germline CDR1 and CDR2: MNHEY and SMNVEV (reference sequence). V gave up 6 bases and J gave up 2 bases, with 16 bases separating them. This CDR3 spans 15 amino acids. CDR3 sequence: CASRPKTVNNYGYTF. The CDR3 nucleotides read TGTGCCAGCAGGCCTAAGACAGTTAACAACTATGGCTACACCTTC.

The rearrangement links TRBV29-1 to TRBJ1-2, with TRBD1 matching 9 bases. Germline V gene sequence: CDR1 SQVTM, CDR2 ANQGSEA. This CDR3 has 13 amino acids. Germline trimming cut 6 bases from V and 3 bases from J; bases unmatched to any gene: 5. In nucleotides, the CDR3 is TGCAGCGTGGCGGACAGGGGAGACTATGGCTACACCTTC. It encodes CSVADRGDYGYTF.

The chain carries TRBV6-6 and TRBJ2-5, with D possibly being TRBD1 (6 bases). The CDR3 spans 12 residues. Between the trimmed V and J ends, which lost 6 bases and 1 base, there was a span of 6 bases. Per germline, CDR1 MNHNY and CDR2 SVGAGI (reference sequence). The CDR3 loop reads CASRGAQETQYF. The CDR3 DNA reads as TGTGCCAGCAGGGGGGCCCAAGAGACCCAGTACTTC.

The chain joins TRBV2 to TRBJ2-3, with 7 bases fitting TRBD2. Unmatched junction bases numbered 6, after V lost 3 bases and J lost 6 bases. Germline CDR1 is SNHLY and CDR2 is FYNNEI. This CDR3 has 14 residues. The CDR3 sequence: CASSDSGRVDTQYF. DNA of the CDR3: TGTGCCAGCAGTGACTCAGGGAGGGTTGATACGCAGTATTTT.

V is TRBV2 and J is TRBJ1-1, with D perhaps matching TRBD1 (6 bases). Germline CDR1 is SNHLY and CDR2 is FYNNEI. Trimming removed 4 bases at V and 5 bases at J, with 14 bases between. CDR3 length equals 14 residues. The CDR3 protein is CASSVVQGITEAFF. DNA of the CDR3: TGTGCCAGCAGTGTGGTCCAGGGGATAACTGAAGCTTTCTTT. Looking up the rest from reference TRBV2 and TRBJ1-1 gives the full variable domain: EPEVTQTPSHQVTQMGQEVILRCVPISNHLYFYWYRQILGQKVEFLVSFYNNEISEKSEIFDDQFSVERPDGSNFTLKIRSTKLEDSAMYFCASSVVQGITEAFFGQGTRLTVV.

This clone was observed a single time. V is TRBV19 and J is TRBJ1-1; no clear D gene. V was shortened by 9 bases and J by 1 base, with 12 bases between the two germline ends. The CDR3 has 13 residues. Germline V gene sequence: CDR1 LNHDA, CDR2 SQIVND (reference sequence). The CDR3 reads CASRLLGNTEAFF. The CDR3, as DNA: TGTGCCAGCAGACTGCTGGGGAACACTGAAGCTTTCTTT.

This clone was counted once. The chain uses TRBV7-3 and TRBJ2-2; 7 bases agree with TRBD2. The V gene end was trimmed by 5 bases and the J gene end by 7 bases; junction bases not matched to a gene: 10. Per the germline V gene, CDR1 is SGHTA and CDR2 is FQGTGA. The CDR3 is made up of 15 amino acids. CDR3 amino acids: CASSRWAGVGGELFF. The DNA of the CDR3 is TGTGCCAGCAGCCGTTGGGCGGGAGTCGGCGGGGAGCTGTTTTTT.

The V gene is TRBV18, the J gene TRBJ1-1, with 10 bases aligning to TRBD1. The CDR3 runs to 16 residues. The V and J ends lost 3 bases and 6 bases, in that order; junction bases with no gene match: 10. Per the germline V gene, CDR1 is KGHSH and CDR2 is LQKENI. CDR3 DNA: TGTGCCAGCTCACCTTTGGGACAGGGGTGGTCTGCTGAAGCTTTCTTT. Translation: CASSPLGQGWSAEAFF.

The V call is TRBV10-1, the J call TRBJ1-3, with TRBD1 as a possible D gene (6 bases). Germline V gives CDR1 WNHNN, CDR2 SYGVQD (reference sequence). The CDR3 consists of 17 residues. The V gene lost 7 bases and the J gene lost 4 bases, with 23 bases spanning the gap. For the CDR3, the DNA is TGCGCCAGCAATCGGATCACCCCGGGGGGCGTCGGAAACACCATATATTTT. It specifies CASNRITPGGVGNTIYF.

The chain carries TRBV29-1 and TRBJ1-2, with 11 positions matching TRBD1. The CDR3 length is 12 residues. Germline V gene data show CDR1 as SQVTM and CDR2 as ANQGSEA. V lost 7 bases and J lost 2; bases outside the gene matches: 0. CDR3 sequence (DNA): TGCAGCGGGACAGGGGGCAACTATGGCTACACCTTC. The encoded protein is CSGTGGNYGYTF. Using reference TRBV29-1 and TRBJ1-2 for the parts outside the CDR3, the full variable domain is SAVISQKPSRDICQRGTSLTIQCQVDSQVTMMFWYRQQPGQSLTLIATANQGSEATYESGFVIDKFPISRPNLTFSTLTVSNMSPEDSSIYLCSGTGGNYGYTFGSGTRLTVV.

The chain couples TRBV7-8 to TRBJ2-7, with 8 bases identical to TRBD1. This CDR3 contains 13 residues. V shed 4 bases, J shed 3 bases, and the junction held 2 bases outside the gene matches. Germline CDR1 and CDR2: SGHVS and FQNEAQ. The CDR3 DNA follows: TGTGCCAGCAGCTCGGACAGGGTCTACGAGCAGTACGTC. It encodes CASSSDRVYEQYV.

The chain is built from TRBV2 and TRBJ2-5, with D perhaps matching TRBD1 (6 bases). With 5 bases removed from V and 1 base from J, the gap between germline ends came to 8 bases. The CDR3 consists of 13 residues. Germline V CDR1 and CDR2: SNHLY, FYNNEI. The CDR3 sequence is CASSRTVQETQYF. As DNA, the CDR3 is TGTGCCAGCAGTAGGACAGTCCAAGAGACCCAGTACTTC.

The chain couples TRBV6-5 to TRBJ2-3, with 7 bases fitting TRBD1. V was clipped by 6 bases and J by 3 bases; unmatched bases: 9. Germline lookup yields CDR1 MNHEY and CDR2 SVGAGI. The CDR3 runs 15 residues. Here the CDR3 DNA reads TGTGCCAGCAGGAATACAGGGGTGGGTACAGATACGCAGTATTTT. Translating it yields CASRNTGVGTDTQYF.

The CDR3 DNA reads TGCGCCAGCAGCTTGGAGGGAGGGCCCCGGGACGAGCAGTACGTC. Its protein product is CASSLEGGPRDEQYV. The chain recombines TRBV5-1 with TRBJ2-7; 7 bases are shared with TRBD2. CDR3 length equals 15 residues. Germline CDR1 reads SGHRS; CDR2 reads YFSETQ. Trimming cost V 0 bases and J 5 bases; bases outside gene matches: 8.

The chain recombines TRBV3-1 (or the pseudogene TRBV3-2) with TRBJ2-3; maybe TRBD2 (6 bases). Deletions cut 4 bases from V and 0 bases from J, with 17 bases between. Germline V CDR1 and CDR2: LGHDT, YNNKEL (reference sequence). The CDR3 loop spans 17 amino acids. CDR3 nucleotides: TGTGCCAGCAGCCTCCCCCGGGGGACCTATAGCACAGATACGCAGTATTTT. Encoded protein: CASSLPRGTYSTDTQYF.

The chain carries TRBV29-1 and TRBJ2-3; 7 bases match TRBD1. There are 13 residues in the CDR3. V shed 5 bases, J shed 3 bases, and the junction held 5 bases outside the gene matches. The germline gives CDR1 SQVTM, CDR2 ANQGSEA. DNA for the CDR3: TGCAGCGTTTTACGACAGGGTACAGATACGCAGTATTTT. As protein: CSVLRQGTDTQYF.

The gene calls are TRBV4-1 and TRBJ1-4; TRBD1 matches at 8 bases. The V and J ends lost 1 base and 4 bases, in that order; junction bases with no gene match: 5. This CDR3 region has 16 residues. In germline, CDR1 is MGHRA, CDR2 YSYEKL. The CDR3 spells CASSQGAGGNNEKLFF. The CDR3 bases are TGCGCCAGCAGCCAAGGAGCAGGGGGCAATAATGAAAAACTGTTTTTT.

This clone showed up just once. The rearrangement uses TRBV14 and TRBJ2-4, with a possible D match to TRBD1 (6 bases). This CDR3 has 17 amino acids. The V and J ends lost 4 bases and 0 bases respectively, with 16 bases between them. In germline, CDR1 is SGHDN, CDR2 FVKESK. CDR3 residues: CASSLSGTPLAKNIQYF. The CDR3 DNA reads as TGTGCCAGCAGCCTGTCCGGGACACCTCTAGCCAAAAACATTCAGTACTTC.

This sequence joins TRBV30 and TRBJ1-5; TRBD1 agrees at 9 bases. CDR1 is GTSNPN and CDR2 is SVGIG in the germline V gene (reference sequence). The CDR3 has 17 residues. Germline trimming cut 1 base from V and 1 base from J; bases unmatched to any gene: 8. The chain's CDR3 is CAWSDPGTGKSNQPQHF. The CDR3 bases are TGTGCCTGGAGTGACCCCGGGACAGGGAAAAGCAATCAGCCCCAGCATTTT.